These T cell receptor beta chains were read from a single sample in a study of radiotherapy plus CTLA-4 blockade in lung cancer. Sequenced by immunoSEQ multiplex PCR; TCRdb stores in-frame clones only, minus some. The table lists about 43,000 clones, about 70% of them singletons. Sequences were derived from peripheral blood, sampled from a patient treated with radiotherapy plus ipilimumab. Receptor source: a human donor with non-small cell lung cancer who had a partial response to radiotherapy plus ipilimumab. CDR3s include the opening cysteine and the closing phenylalanine or tryptophan. D genes are given only for firm matches. Not every row has a clone size; where given, it reads once, few, many or a size class.

D gene	V gene	CDR3 length	clone size	J gene	CDR3 protein	CDR3 DNA
TRBD2	TRBV5-1	18	NA	TRBJ2-1	CASSFTTSGGASGAEQFF	TGCGCCAGCAGCTTCACCACTAGCGGGGGGGCCTCCGGGGCTGAGCAGTTCTTC
TRBD2	TRBV27	15	NA	TRBJ2-1	CASSSGTSGRAAQFF	TGTGCCAGCAGTTCGGGGACTAGCGGGAGGGCCGCGCAGTTCTTC
TRBD1	TRBV7-9	17	NA	TRBJ1-4	CASSKHGTGRGNEKLFF	TGTGCCAGCAGCAAACATGGGACAGGAAGGGGGAATGAAAAACTGTTTTTT
NA	TRBV6-5	14	NA	TRBJ2-5	CASKPRAGQETQYF	TGTGCCAGCAAGCCAAGGGCGGGACAAGAGACCCAGTACTTC
TRBD2	TRBV5-6	15	once	TRBJ2-3	CASSGRTSATDTQYF	TGTGCCAGCAGCGGCAGGACTAGCGCCACAGATACGCAGTATTTT
TRBD1	TRBV5-1	14	NA	TRBJ1-2	CASSLLTGDHGYTF	TGCGCCAGCAGCCTCCTGACAGGGGATCATGGCTACACCTTC
NA	TRBV5-1	14	NA	TRBJ2-7	CASTPGTGSYEQYF	TGCGCCAGCACCCCCGGCACAGGGAGCTACGAGCAGTACTTC
NA	TRBV6-1	12	NA	TRBJ2-7	CASSSRGYEQYF	TGTGCCAGCAGCTCCAGGGGCTACGAGCAGTACTTC
NA	TRBV6-1	14	NA	TRBJ1-5	CASSETGSNQPQHF	TGTGCCAGCAGTGAAACGGGTAGCAATCAGCCCCAGCATTTT
TRBD1	TRBV5-1	17	few	TRBJ2-6	CASSWRQGSSGANVLTF	TGCGCCAGCAGCTGGCGACAGGGGAGCTCTGGGGCCAACGTCCTGACTTTC
TRBD1	TRBV4-3	17	NA	TRBJ1-3	CASSQDLGDSYGNTIYF	TGCGCCAGCAGCCAAGATTTGGGGGACAGCTATGGAAACACCATATATTTT
NA	TRBV25-1	10	NA	TRBJ1-2	CANPTEPYTF	TGTGCCAACCCCACGGAGCCTTACACCTTC
NA	TRBV6-5	14	NA	TRBJ1-6	CASGQSSYNSPLHF	TGTGCCAGCGGACAGAGCTCCTATAATTCACCCCTCCACTTT
NA	TRBV19	14	NA	TRBJ2-3	CASSILASTSAQYF	TGTGCCAGTAGTATACTCGCGAGTACTTCCGCGCAGTATTTT
TRBD1	TRBV27	16	NA	TRBJ2-1	CASSYYRDRGYNEQFF	TGTGCCAGCAGCTACTACCGGGACAGGGGGTACAATGAGCAGTTCTTC
NA	TRBV12-5	15	NA	TRBJ2-7	CASGPTGSSSYEQYF	TGTGCTAGTGGTCCAACGGGATCTAGCTCCTACGAGCAGTACTTC
NA	TRBV27	14	few	TRBJ1-1	CASRRVTMGSEAFF	TGTGCCAGCAGGCGCGTCACAATGGGGAGTGAAGCTTTCTTT
TRBD2	TRBV11-3	14	NA	TRBJ2-7	CASSLGSGSNEQYF	TGTGCCAGCAGCTTAGGGAGCGGGAGTAACGAGCAGTACTTC
TRBD2	TRBV6-5	15	NA	TRBJ2-3	CASKARGGAGDTQYF	TGTGCCAGCAAAGCTCGCGGGGGGGCCGGAGATACGCAGTATTTT
NA	TRBV10-2	16	NA	TRBJ1-1	CASSESSGVSNTEAFF	TGCGCCAGCAGTGAGTCGTCGGGAGTTTCAAACACTGAAGCTTTCTTT
NA	TRBV4-3	13	NA	TRBJ2-7	CASSEDYSYEQYF	TGCGCCAGCAGCGAGGACTACTCCTACGAGCAGTACTTC
NA	TRBV9	16	NA	TRBJ2-1	CASSVGGLSPYNEQFF	TGTGCCAGCAGCGTAGGCGGACTCTCCCCCTACAATGAGCAGTTCTTC
NA	TRBV18	16	few	TRBJ1-2	CASSLDRGRTNYGYTF	TGTGCCAGCTCACTGGACAGAGGAAGGACTAACTATGGCTACACCTTC
TRBD2	TRBV5-6	16	NA	TRBJ2-1	CASSLAGAGGTYEQFF	TGTGCCAGCAGCTTAGCGGGAGCCGGGGGAACGTATGAGCAGTTCTTC
NA	TRBV19	15	once	TRBJ1-5	CASSLRQADNQPQHF	TGTGCCAGTAGTCTCAGACAGGCTGATAATCAGCCCCAGCATTTT
TRBD1	TRBV19	18	NA	TRBJ1-1	CASSFSQGARSLNTEAFF	TGTGCCAGTAGTTTCTCGCAGGGGGCGCGAAGCTTGAACACTGAAGCTTTCTTT
TRBD1	TRBV18	14	once	TRBJ2-7	CASSLGQGPGEQYF	TGTGCCAGCTCACTGGGACAGGGACCGGGCGAGCAGTACTTC
NA	TRBV6-5	15	NA	TRBJ2-1	CASSYPGVGAHEQFF	TGTGCCAGCAGTTACCCGGGAGTAGGGGCCCATGAGCAGTTCTTC
TRBD2	TRBV7-9	14	NA	TRBJ2-1	CASSEPREAGEQFF	TGTGCCAGCAGCGAACCCCGGGAGGCCGGTGAGCAGTTCTTC
TRBD1	TRBV18	15	NA	TRBJ1-1	CASSIGTGGGTEAFF	TGTGCCAGCTCAATCGGGACAGGGGGCGGCACTGAAGCTTTCTTT
TRBD2	TRBV7-9	16	few	TRBJ2-7	CASSGGTSGAYYEQYF	TGTGCCAGCAGCGGCGGGACTAGCGGAGCCTACTACGAGCAGTACTTC
TRBD1	TRBV5-1	15	NA	TRBJ1-1	CASKRTGFGNTEAFF	TGCGCCAGCAAAAGGACAGGGTTCGGCAACACTGAAGCTTTCTTT
NA	TRBV5-1	15	NA	TRBJ2-3	CASSLGDRLTDTQYF	TGCGCCAGCAGCTTGGGCGACAGGTTAACAGATACGCAGTATTTT
TRBD2	TRBV9	15	NA	TRBJ2-1	CASSVVAGDPNEQFF	TGTGCCAGCAGCGTAGTGGCGGGAGATCCAAATGAGCAGTTCTTC
NA	TRBV4-3	16	once	TRBJ1-2	CASSQAPDPGVGGYTF	TGCGCCAGCAGCCAAGCCCCGGATCCAGGGGTGGGTGGCTACACCTTC
TRBD1	TRBV6-1	13	once	TRBJ2-7	CASRRQGSNEQYF	TGTGCCAGCAGGCGACAGGGTTCAAACGAGCAGTACTTC
TRBD2	TRBV5-4	15	once	TRBJ2-1	CASSSTSGPYNEQFF	TGTGCCAGCAGCTCCACTAGCGGACCCTACAATGAGCAGTTCTTC
NA	TRBV27	17	NA	TRBJ2-5	CASSFKRDSGTQETQYF	TGTGCCAGCAGTTTCAAACGGGATTCTGGGACTCAAGAGACCCAGTACTTC
NA	TRBV9	15	NA	TRBJ2-7	CASSPEGGRMDEQYF	TGTGCCAGCAGCCCCGAGGGGGGGAGGATGGACGAGCAGTACTTC
NA	TRBV2	14	NA	TRBJ1-5	CASSTTGLNQPQHF	TGTGCCAGCAGCACTACAGGGTTGAATCAGCCCCAGCATTTT
TRBD1	TRBV18	21	NA	TRBJ1-5	CASSPPLDRVGGEGSNQPQHF	TGTGCCAGCTCACCACCTCTGGACAGGGTCGGTGGGGAAGGTAGCAATCAGCCCCAGCATTTT
TRBD1	TRBV15	15	NA	TRBJ2-7	CATSREETGGDEQYF	TGTGCCACCAGCAGAGAGGAGACAGGGGGTGACGAGCAGTACTTC
TRBD1	TRBV30	13	NA	TRBJ1-5	CAWSGQGDQPQHF	TGTGCCTGGAGTGGGCAGGGGGATCAGCCCCAGCATTTT
TRBD1	TRBV18	16	few	TRBJ1-5	CASSPKGQLTAQPQHF	TGTGCCAGCTCACCTAAGGGACAGCTCACTGCTCAGCCCCAGCATTTT
TRBD1	TRBV13	15	NA	TRBJ2-3	CASSATGGRTDTQYF	TGTGCCAGCAGCGCGACAGGGGGCCGCACAGATACGCAGTATTTT
NA	TRBV6-1	13	NA	TRBJ2-3	CASSVRLGDTQYF	TGTGCCAGCAGTGTTCGACTTGGAGATACGCAGTATTTT
TRBD2	TRBV29-1	13	NA	TRBJ2-1	CSVRGLALGEQFF	TGCAGCGTTCGCGGACTAGCTCTCGGTGAGCAGTTCTTC